These 15 T cell receptor beta chains share one sample of origin, sequenced in a study of blood T cell repertoires in COVID-19 (TCRdb year 2020). Library construction relied on the immunoSEQ multiplex PCR assay. The table comes from immuneACCESS by way of TCRdb, which keeps in-frame sequences with V and J called. Part of the clones is missing from these tables; in studies checked, under half for an unresolved V gene and the rest for unknown reasons. The sample has 90,000 to 100,000 clones on record, nearly 90% of them singletons. The top ten clonotypes cover around 4.5% of the sample. What was sequenced was peripheral blood. These receptors originate from a man between 65 and 85 years old with acute or convalescent COVID-19.

The chain links TRBV5-4 to TRBJ2-2; the D gene is possibly TRBD1 (5 bases). Germline CDR1 and CDR2: SGHNT and YYREEE (reference sequence). The CDR3 is made up of 18 amino acids. The V end lost 7 bases, the J end lost 1 base, and 23 bases lay between the germline ends. CDR3 protein: CASSGSSRGSRNTGELFF. CDR3 DNA sequence: TGTGCCAGCTCAGGATCTTCTAGGGGCTCGCGGAACACCGGGGAGCTGTTTTTT.

V is TRBV28 and J is TRBJ2-5; TRBD1 might be the D (5 bases). The CDR3 length is 13 residues. The germline V and J ends were trimmed by 3 bases and 1 base, with 6 bases remaining between them. The germline CDR1 and CDR2 sequences are MDHEN and SYDVKM. The CDR3 bases are TGTGCCAGCAGTTTGGACATCCAAGAGACCCAGTACTTC. Its protein is CASSLDIQETQYF.

The chain employs TRBV5-1 and TRBJ1-6; possibly TRBD1 for D (5 bases). The CDR3 loop spans 14 amino acids. Trimming removed 5 bases from V and 9 bases from J, with 15 bases in between. Per the germline V gene, CDR1 is SGHRS and CDR2 is YFSETQ. The CDR3 DNA sequence: TGCGCCAGCAGGGAGGGCAGGGAGGGTTCACCCCTCCACTTT. Translation: CASREGREGSPLHF.

This clone came up once. The rearrangement links TRBV5-1 to TRBJ2-2, with 7 bases matching TRBD2. With 2 bases clipped from V and 4 bases from J, the junction kept 5 bases outside the gene matches. The CDR3 runs to 15 residues. From germline, CDR1 is SGHRS and CDR2 YFSETQ. The CDR3 sequence: CASSFSTSPTGELFF. CDR3 nucleotide sequence: TGCGCCAGCAGCTTTTCGACTAGCCCCACCGGGGAGCTGTTTTTT. Together with reference TRBV5-1 and TRBJ2-2, the CDR3 gives the full variable domain: KAGVTQTPRYLIKTRGQQVTLSCSPISGHRSVSWYQQTPGQGLQFLFEYFSETQRNKGNFPGRFSGRQFSNSRSEMNVSTLELGDSALYLCASSFSTSPTGELFFGEGSRLTVL.

V usage is TRBV5-1 and J usage is TRBJ2-3; 8 bases are a match to TRBD1. V trimming: 3 bases; J trimming: 4 bases; junction bases outside the gene matches: 4. The CDR3 runs to 14 residues. Germline loops: CDR1 SGHRS, CDR2 YFSETQ. This CDR3 is CASSWAGGADTQYF. CDR3 nucleotides: TGCGCCAGCAGCTGGGCAGGGGGCGCAGATACGCAGTATTTT. The variable domain in full, completed from reference TRBV5-1 and TRBJ2-3, reads KAGVTQTPRYLIKTRGQQVTLSCSPISGHRSVSWYQQTPGQGLQFLFEYFSETQRNKGNFPGRFSGRQFSNSRSEMNVSTLELGDSALYLCASSWAGGADTQYFGPGTRLTVL.

This CDR3 is CAISELQSLGGYTF. The CDR3 DNA sequence: TGTGCCATCAGTGAGTTACAGAGCTTAGGTGGCTACACCTTC. The chain couples TRBV10-3 to TRBJ1-2; D is uncertain. The germline CDR1 and CDR2 sequences are ENHRY and SYGVKD. Trimming took 1 base from V and 7 from J, leaving 13 bases between them. This CDR3 is built from 14 residues.

The chain employs TRBV5-1 and TRBJ1-1; unclear D gene. V was cut by 2 bases and J by 0 bases, with 5 bases left in between. The CDR3 extends over 13 amino acids. Germline-derived CDR1 and CDR2 are SGHRS and YFSETQ. The CDR3 loop is CASSFQMNTEAFF. CDR3 coding DNA: TGCGCCAGCAGCTTCCAGATGAACACTGAAGCTTTCTTT. Drawing the rest from reference TRBV5-1 and TRBJ1-1, the complete variable domain is KAGVTQTPRYLIKTRGQQVTLSCSPISGHRSVSWYQQTPGQGLQFLFEYFSETQRNKGNFPGRFSGRQFSNSRSEMNVSTLELGDSALYLCASSFQMNTEAFFGQGTRLTVV.

J is TRBJ1-2 and V is TRBV5-5, with D unresolved. The germline V and J ends were trimmed by 6 bases and 6 bases, with 18 bases remaining between them. This CDR3 comprises 14 residues. The germline V gene has CDR1 SGHKS and CDR2 YYEKEE (reference sequence). In nucleotides, the CDR3 is TGTGCCAGCAACCCCCACGGGTCCTCTAATGGCTACACCTTC. Translation: CASNPHGSSNGYTF. Together with reference TRBV5-5 and TRBJ1-2, the CDR3 gives the full variable domain: DAGVTQSPTHLIKTRGQQVTLRCSPISGHKSVSWYQQVLGQGPQFIFQYYEKEERGRGNFPDRFSARQFPNYSSELNVNALLLGDSALYLCASNPHGSSNGYTFGSGTRLTVV.

The chain uses TRBV28 and TRBJ1-2; D perhaps matches TRBD1 (5 bases). Germline values: CDR1 MDHEN, CDR2 SYDVKM. The CDR3 totals 14 residues. The ends were cut back, 6 bases at V and 5 bases at J, with 16 bases in the middle. Written as DNA, the CDR3 is TGTGCCAGCAGGACCCCAGGGTTTCCGTATGGCTACACCTTC. As protein: CASRTPGFPYGYTF.

The rearrangement uses TRBV5-6 and TRBJ1-2, with D maybe TRBD1 (5 bases). Germline V gene sequence: CDR1 SGHDT, CDR2 YYEEEE. The V gene lost 4 bases and the J gene lost 7 bases, with 17 bases spanning the gap. The CDR3 covers 14 residues. For the CDR3, the DNA is TGTGCCAGCAGCCAAGGTTGGGGGGTCGGTGGCTACACCTTC. It codes for CASSQGWGVGGYTF.

V usage is TRBV12-3 or TRBV12-4 and J usage is TRBJ1-5, with 7 bases matching TRBD1. There are 12 residues in the CDR3. The V segment lost 6 bases and the J segment 7 bases; nucleotides outside the gene matches: 3. The CDR3 sequence is CASSRDSQPQHF. CDR3 DNA: TGTGCCAGCAGCCGGGACAGCCAGCCCCAGCATTTT.

The rearrangement uses TRBV19 and TRBJ1-5; D is possibly TRBD1 (5 bases). The germline V gene has CDR1 LNHDA and CDR2 SQIVND (reference sequence). The CDR3 contains 15 residues. The ends were cut back, 3 bases at V and 4 bases at J, with 13 bases in the middle. The CDR3 DNA follows: TGTGCCAGTAGTATTGGAGACAGATCTAATCAGCCCCAGCATTTT. This sequence encodes CASSIGDRSNQPQHF.

The rearrangement links TRBV7-8 to TRBJ2-1, with 11 positions matching TRBD2. Germline V gives CDR1 SGHVS, CDR2 FQNEAQ. J gave up 8 bases and V 0 bases, and 6 bases lay outside the gene matches. The CDR3 is 16 amino acids. In nucleotides, the CDR3 is TGTGCCAGCAGCTTAGCGTTGGTAGCGGGGGGGCATGAGCAGTTCTTC. Protein product: CASSLALVAGGHEQFF. The full variable domain, completed using reference TRBV7-8 and TRBJ2-1, is GAGVSQSPRYKVAKRGQDVALRCDPISGHVSLFWYQQALGQGPEFLTYFQNEAQLDKSGLPSDRFFAERPEGSVSTLKIQRTQQEDSAVYLCASSLALVAGGHEQFFGPGTRLTVL.

The chain recombines TRBV18 with TRBJ1-5; D is ambiguous. With 3 bases removed from V and 3 bases from J, the gap between germline ends came to 6 bases. CDR1 KGHSH and CDR2 LQKENI come from the germline V gene. The CDR3 sequence is 13 residues long. CDR3: CASSPLVNQPQHF. The CDR3 DNA reads as TGTGCCAGCTCACCCCTCGTCAATCAGCCCCAGCATTTT.

The chain recombines TRBV5-1 with TRBJ2-1; 10 bases agree with TRBD1. The CDR3 sequence is 15 residues long. Germline values: CDR1 SGHRS, CDR2 YFSETQ. J lost 7 bases, V lost 4 bases, and 8 bases had no gene match. CDR3 bases: TGCGCCAGCAGCGTGACAGGGGGCCGCTGGAATGAGCAGTTCTTC. It yields the protein CASSVTGGRWNEQFF.